This passage covers 21 T cell receptor beta chains from one sample sequenced in a study of brain T cells in children with intractable seizures. Time point in this sample: blood from clinic visit 5 months post-surgery; TSC patient then seizure free. The repertoire was sequenced with immunoSEQ multiplex PCR; TCRdb's copy has only in-frame clones and lacks some. The sample includes about 340,000 clones, over 90% seen only once; the top ten take roughly 5.8%. Source: peripheral blood, taken 4 to 5 months after surgery. The receptors shown here come from a boy under two years old with tuberous sclerosis and intractable seizures.

The genes are TRBV28 and TRBJ1-5; D remains ambiguous. The V end lost 2 bases, the J end lost 3 bases, and 8 bases lay between the germline ends. The germline V gene encodes CDR1 MDHEN and CDR2 SYDVKM. CDR3 length: 14 residues. The CDR3 here is CASSLGQPNQPQHF. CDR3 in DNA: TGTGCCAGCAGTTTAGGGCAGCCCAATCAGCCCCAGCATTTT.

The chain employs TRBV24-1 and TRBJ2-7; TRBD2 aligns across 12 bases. CDR3 length equals 15 residues. Germline CDR1 reads KGHDR; CDR2 reads SFDVKD. V gave up 3 bases and J gave up 2 bases; unmatched junction bases: 1. CDR3 bases: TGTGCCACCAGTGATCGGACTAGCGGGACCTACGAGCAGTACTTC. It yields the protein CATSDRTSGTYEQYF.

The chain joins TRBV2 to TRBJ1-5; D perhaps matches TRBD1 (5 bases). The CDR3 spans 13 residues. The V end lost 4 bases, the J end lost 4 bases, and 8 bases lay between the germline ends. Germline values: CDR1 SNHLY, CDR2 FYNNEI. The CDR3 DNA is TGTGCCAGCAGTGTTAGACAGAATCAGCCCCAGCATTTT. As protein: CASSVRQNQPQHF.

This chain links TRBV12-3 or TRBV12-4 with TRBJ1-5; D gene uncertain. V lost 8 bases and J 12 bases, leaving 20 bases between the germline ends. The CDR3 consists of 13 residues. DNA for the CDR3: TGTGCCAGCGCAGTGGCCCATAAGGGAAACCAGCATTTT. Translation: CASAVAHKGNQHF.

The chain combines TRBV7-2 with TRBJ1-3; TRBD1 matches at 7 bases. CDR1 and CDR2 from the germline V gene are SGHTA and FQGNSA. The CDR3 has 19 residues. V lost 2 bases, J lost 0 bases, and 13 bases stayed unmatched. CDR3 loop: CASSLSPGITGASGNTIYF. As DNA, the CDR3 is TGTGCCAGCAGCTTAAGTCCGGGTATTACAGGGGCCTCTGGAAACACCATATATTTT.

This clone was observed a handful of times. The V gene is TRBV7-2, the J gene TRBJ2-7, with D possibly TRBD2 on 5 matching bases. Trimming pared 4 bases from V and 3 bases from J, leaving 7 bases between. Germline values: CDR1 SGHTA, CDR2 FQGNSA. The CDR3 runs 12 residues. The CDR3 region has the DNA TGTGCCAGCAGCTGGAGCGGCTACGAGCAGTACTTC. Translated: CASSWSGYEQYF.

This chain joins TRBV13 and TRBJ1-1; no firm D call. The ends were cut back, 3 bases at V and 5 bases at J, with 7 bases in the middle. The germline gives CDR1 PRHDT, CDR2 FYEKMQ (reference sequence). CDR3 size: 12 residues. The CDR3 sequence: CASSFGVTEAFF. The CDR3, as DNA: TGTGCCAGCAGCTTCGGGGTGACTGAAGCTTTCTTT.

This clone was detected only once. The chain has TRBV11-2 and TRBJ1-4; 9 bases line up with TRBD1. Unmatched junction bases numbered 7, after V lost 1 base and J lost 4 bases. The CDR3 sequence is 17 residues long. Germline lookup yields CDR1 SGHAT and CDR2 FQNNGV. CDR3 residues: CASSLVGGDRDNEKLFF. DNA for the CDR3: TGTGCCAGCAGCTTAGTAGGGGGGGACAGGGATAATGAAAAACTGTTTTTT.

The rearrangement uses TRBV6-6 and TRBJ1-5; tentative D call: TRBD1 (5 bases). Per germline, CDR1 MNHNY and CDR2 SVGAGI (reference sequence). The CDR3 has 16 amino acids. The V gene lost 6 bases and the J gene lost 0 bases, with 15 bases spanning the gap. CDR3 loop: CASRSSTGLSNQPQHF. The DNA of the CDR3 is TGTGCCAGCAGATCCTCGACGGGGCTTAGCAATCAGCCCCAGCATTTT.

The chain combines TRBV19 with TRBJ1-3; D remains ambiguous. CDR3 length: 15 amino acids. V was clipped by 4 bases and J by 0 bases, with 10 bases between them. Germline V CDR1 and CDR2: LNHDA, SQIVND (reference sequence). The CDR3 coding sequence is TGTGCCAGTAGTAAAGACACGTTCTCTGGAAACACCATATATTTT. It specifies CASSKDTFSGNTIYF.

This chain joins TRBV13 and TRBJ1-4; D uncertain. Looked up from germline, CDR1 is PRHDT and CDR2 is FYEKMQ (reference sequence). This CDR3 comprises 15 residues. Deletions cut 5 bases from V and 1 base from J, with 11 bases between. The CDR3 region has the DNA TGTGCCAGCAGCCGAGGGATGCGAACTAATGAAAAACTGTTTTTT. This sequence encodes CASSRGMRTNEKLFF.

CDR3 DNA sequence: TGTGCCAGCAGCTCGAAAACCGGGACATTAAGAAACACCATATATTTT. Translating gives CASSSKTGTLRNTIYF. The chain joins TRBV7-2 to TRBJ1-3, with D tentatively TRBD1 (6 bases). The V gene's germline CDR1 is SGHTA and CDR2 FQGNSA. The CDR3 is 16 residues long. Trimming removed 4 bases from V and 5 bases from J, with 18 bases in between.

The gene calls are TRBV7-2 and TRBJ1-2; 11 bases are shared with TRBD1. The CDR3 length is 15 residues. V lost 1 base and J lost 4; bases outside the gene matches: 2. Looked up from germline, CDR1 is SGHTA and CDR2 is FQGNSA. CDR3 in amino acids: CASSLDGTGGYGYTF. CDR3 sequence (DNA): TGTGCCAGCAGCTTAGATGGGACAGGGGGCTATGGCTACACCTTC.

This clone was counted only a few times. This chain connects TRBV4-2 to TRBJ2-7, with 14 bases aligning to TRBD2. CDR3 length: 15 residues. With V trimmed by 4 bases and J by 2 bases, 1 base remained unmatched. The V gene's germline CDR1 is LGHNA and CDR2 YNFKEQ. CDR3 in amino acids: CASSPGLAGAYEQYF. The CDR3, as DNA: TGTGCCAGCAGCCCGGGACTAGCGGGGGCCTACGAGCAGTACTTC.

The chain couples TRBV9 to TRBJ1-4; D unresolved. Trimming removed 0 bases from V and 7 bases from J, with 10 bases in between. The CDR3 loop spans 14 amino acids. Germline V gene data show CDR1 as SGDLS and CDR2 as YYNGEE. The CDR3 coding sequence is TGTGCCAGCAGCGTAGCTGGTGGAGGTGAAAAACTGTTTTTT. Its protein is CASSVAGGGEKLFF.

V usage is TRBV7-9 and J usage is TRBJ2-7, with D possibly being TRBD1 (8 bases). V dropped 5 bases and J dropped 2 bases, with 22 bases sitting between them. CDR1 and CDR2 (germline): SEHNR, FQNEAQ (reference sequence). There are 17 residues in the CDR3. CDR3 DNA: TGTGCCAGCAGCCCCACAGGGGGAGGGACAGGTCCCTACGAGCAGTACTTC. As protein: CASSPTGGGTGPYEQYF.

The V call is TRBV28, the J call TRBJ2-1; unclear D gene. Trimming stripped 6 bases from V and 7 bases from J, with 10 bases between. The CDR3 covers 12 residues. Germline CDR1 MDHEN, CDR2 SYDVKM. CDR3: CASSLGPNEQFF. CDR3 sequence (DNA): TGTGCCAGCAGCCTCGGACCGAATGAGCAGTTCTTC.

In DNA form, the CDR3 reads TGTGCCAGTAGCCCCTCTAGACAGGGTGGTTCACCCCTCCACTTT. This sequence encodes CASSPSRQGGSPLHF. The chain carries TRBV19 and TRBJ1-6; the match to TRBD1 covers 7 bases. The CDR3 extends over 15 amino acids. J was trimmed by 9 bases and V by 6 bases; bases with no gene match: 11. CDR1 is LNHDA and CDR2 is SQIVND in the germline V gene (reference sequence). The entire variable domain, with the rest obtained from reference TRBV19 and TRBJ1-6, is as follows: DGGITQSPKYLFRKEGQNVTLSCEQNLNHDAMYWYRQDPGQGLRLIYYSQIVNDFQKGDIAEGYSVSREKKESFPLTVTSAQKNPTAFYLCASSPSRQGGSPLHFGNGTRLTVT.

The gene calls are TRBV19 and TRBJ1-2; the match to TRBD1 covers 8 bases. The CDR3 is 15 residues long. Germline values: CDR1 LNHDA, CDR2 SQIVND (reference sequence). V was clipped by 2 bases and J by 4 bases; unmatched bases: 6. CDR3 residues: CASSITDRGFYGYTF. DNA for the CDR3: TGTGCCAGTAGTATAACTGACAGGGGATTCTATGGCTACACCTTC.

The chain uses TRBV11-2 and TRBJ2-1, with 7 nucleotides matching TRBD2. Germline loops: CDR1 SGHAT, CDR2 FQNNGV. This CDR3 is 15 amino acids long. Trimming took 4 bases from V and 7 from J; bases not matched to a gene: 10. The chain's CDR3 is CASSSLSAGENEQFF. The DNA for the CDR3 is TGTGCCAGCAGCTCCCTCTCGGCGGGGGAAAATGAGCAGTTCTTC.

The genes are TRBV30 and TRBJ2-7; D gene ambiguous. V was trimmed by 0 bases and J by 2 bases, leaving 8 bases between them. Germline loops: CDR1 GTSNPN, CDR2 SVGIG (reference sequence). The CDR3 is made up of 13 amino acids. CDR3 bases: TGTGCCTGGAGTGTACGAGGAGCCTACGAGCAGTACTTC. Its translation is CAWSVRGAYEQYF. Looking up the rest from reference TRBV30 and TRBJ2-7 gives the full variable domain: SQTIHQWPATLVQPVGSPLSLECTVEGTSNPNLYWYRQAAGRGLQLLFYSVGIGQISSEVPQNLSASRPQDRQFILSSKKLLLSDSGFYLCAWSVRGAYEQYFGPGTRLTVT.